This T cell receptor (beta chain) was sequenced during a study of blood T cell repertoires in COVID-19. Study-wide background: The United States, Italy and Spain supplied acute and convalescent COVID-19 samples.

Per the study methods: Nucleated cell number was recorded as an estimate derived from reference gene primer amplification. This table comes from immunoSEQ multiplex PCR, and its TCRdb copy is limited to in-frame clones, with some not included. V and J calls and clone size are as listed in that table; D and trimming were resolved from the DNA. The sample has about 180,000 clones, about 89% seen once. This clone has a handful of counts. This CDR3 region has 13 residues. Deletions cut 3 bases from V and 7 bases from J, with 12 bases between. The sample comprised peripheral blood. This rearrangement joins TRBV12-3 or TRBV12-4 to TRBJ2-5; D unresolved. This clonotype originated in a man aged 18-30 years who had recovered from COVID-19. The CDR3: CASSFVERRTQYF. CDR3 bases: TGTGCCAGCAGTTTCGTGGAGAGACGGACCCAGTACTTC.